The source of this T cell receptor (beta chain) is a study of siplizumab effects on memory and regulatory T cells. Deletions cut 1 base from V and 0 bases from J, with 9 bases between. The germline CDR1 and CDR2 sequences are SGHTA and FQGNSA. The CDR3 sequence is 16 residues long. Data came from immunoSEQ multiplex PCR; TCRdb stores just in-frame clones and leaves some out. This repertoire shows roughly 120,000 clones, around 94% found once; its top ten account for around 1.7%. In its sample, this clone was seen once. Its antigen is not identified. Findings and caveats of the study: Siplizumab significantly decreased alloreactive sequences from unstimulated CD4+ memory cells. A minor share of alloreactive clones matched unstimulated subsets. In unstimulated cells, naive T cells appeared more diverse than memory T cells and seemed major alloresponse contributors.

The chain joins TRBV7-2 to TRBJ2-2, with D perhaps matching TRBD1 (6 bases). Sequenced material: non-Treg CD4+ T cells sorted from blood. The origin of this receptor is a human donor in good health. For the CDR3, the DNA is TGTGCCAGCAGCTTAGTCTCAGGGGCGAACACCGGGGAGCTGTTTTTT. Protein: CASSLVSGANTGELFF.